This T cell receptor (beta chain) was profiled in a study of cytomegalovirus exposure and HLA in healthy donors. Study conclusions and caveats: Investigators reported 150 to 200 TCR beta chains as tied to cytomegalovirus.

Comment on this clone: No antigen is known for it.

The assay was immunoSEQ multiplex PCR, and TCRdb's table has in-frame clones only and misses some. The table includes tens of thousands of clones, less than 90% detected once. With V trimmed by 6 bases and J by 6 bases, 3 bases remained unmatched. This CDR3 has 12 residues. Per the germline V gene, CDR1 is SQVTM and CDR2 is ANQGSEA. This sequence originates from a young woman in good health and CMV-seropositive. The chain recombines TRBV29-1 with TRBJ1-4, with 8 bases that match TRBD1. The sequenced sample was PBMCs. The CDR3 DNA reads TGCAGCGTAAAGACAGGGGATGAAAAACTGTTTTTT. It is translated as CSVKTGDEKLFF.